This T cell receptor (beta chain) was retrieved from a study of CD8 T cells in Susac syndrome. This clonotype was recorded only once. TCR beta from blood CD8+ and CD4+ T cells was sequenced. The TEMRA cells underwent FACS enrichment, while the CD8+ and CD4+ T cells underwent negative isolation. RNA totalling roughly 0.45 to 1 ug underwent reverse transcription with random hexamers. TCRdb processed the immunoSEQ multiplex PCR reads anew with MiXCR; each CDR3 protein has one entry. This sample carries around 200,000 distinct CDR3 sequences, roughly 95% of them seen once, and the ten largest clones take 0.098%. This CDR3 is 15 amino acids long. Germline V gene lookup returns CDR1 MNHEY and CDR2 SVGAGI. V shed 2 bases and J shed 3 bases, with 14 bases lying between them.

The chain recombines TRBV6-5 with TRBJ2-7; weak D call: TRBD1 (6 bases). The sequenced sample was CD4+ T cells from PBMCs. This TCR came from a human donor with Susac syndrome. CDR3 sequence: CASSYVGQSIYEQYF. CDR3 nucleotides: TGTGCCAGCAGTTACGTCGGACAGTCTATCTACGAGCAGTACTTC.